This is a list of T cell receptor beta chains from one sample in a study of Graves' ophthalmopathy and Graves' hyperthyroidism. TCRdb passed the multiplex PCR reads through MiXCR, listing each CDR3 protein once. The sample lists some 360,000 distinct CDR3 sequences, about 18% occurring once. The sequenced sample consisted of peripheral blood. The receptors shown here come from an adult woman with stable Graves' hyperthyroidism. Both conserved end residues are part of each CDR3. The D gene is left open where the match is weak. Only some rows state a clone size, as once, few, many or a class for expanded clones.

d_call j_call v_call clone_size cdr3_aa cdr3_nt
TRBD1 TRBJ1-1 TRBV6-1 few CASSARQGAGTEAFF TGTGCCAGCAGTGCGCGGCAGGGGGCTGGCACTGAAGCTTTCTTT
. TRBJ2-3 TRBV2 many CASTGGATQLPDTQYF TGTGCCAGCACCGGGGGAGCGACCCAACTCCCAGATACGCAGTATTTT
. TRBJ2-3 TRBV3-1 . CASKSGTTDTQYF TGTGCCAGCAAAAGCGGAACAACAGATACGCAGTATTTT
TRBD1 TRBJ2-5 TRBV7-3 . CASSSGTGGETQYF TGTGCCAGCAGCTCAGGGACAGGGGGAGAGACCCAGTACTTC
. TRBJ2-2 TRBV11-2 . CASSLASPTGELFF TGTGCCAGCAGCTTAGCTAGCCCTACCGGGGAGCTGTTTTTT
. TRBJ1-1 TRBV19 few CASRGGARTEAFF TGTGCCAGTAGGGGAGGGGCCAGGACTGAAGCTTTCTTT
. TRBJ1-1 TRBV28 many CASSDRILNTEAFF TGTGCCAGCAGTGACAGGATATTGAACACTGAAGCTTTCTTT
. TRBJ1-1 TRBV11-2 many CASSPRTAMNTEAFF TGTGCCAGCAGCCCGCGGACCGCAATGAACACTGAAGCTTTCTTT
TRBD1 TRBJ1-5 TRBV30 many CAWRGQASNQPQHF TGTGCCTGGAGAGGACAGGCTAGCAATCAGCCCCAGCATTTT
TRBD2 TRBJ2-7 TRBV20-1 many CSARRTSGRSLGEQYF TGCAGTGCTAGACGGACTAGCGGGAGGTCGCTGGGCGAGCAGTACTTC
. TRBJ1-6 TRBV28 many CASGLSSSYNSPLHF TGTGCCAGCGGGCTTTCGAGCTCCTATAATTCACCCCTCCACTTT
. TRBJ1-1 TRBV28 many CASSFYRSLNTEAFF TGTGCCAGCAGTTTTTATCGGAGCTTGAACACTGAAGCTTTCTTT
. TRBJ2-7 TRBV5-1 many CASSFSVAIVNEQYF TGCGCCAGCAGCTTCTCTGTCGCCATCGTCAACGAGCAGTACTTC
. TRBJ2-2 TRBV10-3 few CAIRGGTGELFF TGTGCCATCAGAGGGGGCACCGGGGAGCTGTTTTTT
. TRBJ2-5 TRBV20-1 many CSARGPSNGETQYF TGCAGTGCTAGAGGGCCCTCGAACGGGGAGACCCAGTACTTC
TRBD2 TRBJ2-2 TRBV12-3/TRBV12-4 few CASTPGLGGDTGELFF TGTGCCAGCACCCCCGGTCTGGGGGGGGACACCGGGGAGCTGTTTTTT
TRBD1 TRBJ2-2 TRBV24-1 few CATSDPKPGQGSTGELFF TGTGCCACCAGTGATCCTAAACCCGGACAGGGGAGCACCGGGGAGCTGTTTTTT
TRBD2 TRBJ2-3 TRBV30 few CACLTSGKTDTQYF TGTGCCTGCTTGACTAGCGGGAAGACAGATACGCAGTATTTT
TRBD1 TRBJ2-7 TRBV28 few CASSLWDSSYEQYF TGTGCCAGCAGCCTGTGGGACAGCTCCTACGAGCAGTACTTC
. TRBJ2-7 TRBV28 many CASSLSGYEQYF TGTGCCAGCAGTTTAAGCGGCTACGAGCAGTACTTC
. TRBJ2-6 TRBV20-1 many CSASVPFSGANVLTF TGCAGTGCTAGTGTCCCCTTCTCTGGGGCCAACGTCCTGACTTTC
TRBD2 TRBJ2-7 TRBV7-2 many CASSSTGTTSYEQYF TGTGCCAGCAGCTCTACCGGGACTACCTCCTACGAGCAGTACTTC
. TRBJ2-7 TRBV6-5 many CASKTVYEQYF TGTGCCTCTAAGACTGTATACGAGCAGTACTTC
. TRBJ2-4 TRBV28 many CASSFRGSKNIKYF TGTGCCAGCAGTTTCCGGGGGTCCAAAAACATTAAGTACTTC
. TRBJ2-5 TRBV27 many CASRPQGLYLETQYF TGTGCCAGCAGGCCACAGGGTTTATATCTTGAGACCCAGTACTTC
. TRBJ1-1 TRBV27 many CASSSTGTGGTEAFF TGTGCCAGCAGTTCAACAGGGACGGGGGGCACTGAAGCTTTCTTT
. TRBJ2-2 TRBV28 many CASSLPTTSGELFF TGTGCCAGCAGTTTACCGACAACGTCCGGGGAGCTGTTTTTT
TRBD2 TRBJ2-7 TRBV7-2 few CASSSTAGGAREQYF TGTGCCAGCAGCTCCACAGCGGGAGGGGCTCGCGAGCAGTACTTC
. TRBJ1-3 TRBV7-9 few CASSPADGSSGNTIYF TGTGCCAGCAGCCCAGCGGACGGGAGCTCTGGAAACACCATATATTTT
. TRBJ2-5 TRBV20-1 many CSARWSGIGETQYF TGCAGTGCTAGATGGTCAGGGATTGGAGAGACCCAGTACTTC
. TRBJ1-1 TRBV7-2 once CASSQRLGRTEAFF TGTGCCAGCAGCCAAAGGCTTGGTAGGACTGAAGCTTTCTTT
TRBD2 TRBJ2-5 TRBV7-8 many CASSPPLAGVETQYF TGTGCCAGCAGCCCACCGCTAGCGGGAGTAGAGACCCAGTACTTC
TRBD1 TRBJ2-2 TRBV19 many CASIPRTGVTGELFF TGTGCCAGTATTCCCCGGACAGGGGTAACCGGGGAGCTGTTTTTT
TRBD2 TRBJ2-7 TRBV6-1 once CASLGTSATYGYEQYF TGTGCCAGCCTCGGGACTAGCGCAACTTATGGCTACGAGCAGTACTTC
TRBD2 TRBJ2-5 TRBV5-1 many CASRQSGKLQETQYF TGCGCCAGCAGACAAAGCGGGAAGCTCCAAGAGACCCAGTACTTC
TRBD2 TRBJ2-7 TRBV20-1 many CSAPGTSGSRGRGSYEQYF TGCAGTGCTCCCGGGACTAGCGGGAGCCGGGGGAGGGGATCCTACGAGCAGTACTTC
. TRBJ2-4 TRBV6-1 . CASSPNGPQLGKNIKYF TGTGCCAGCAGTCCTAACGGGCCCCAGCTAGGCAAAAACATTAAGTACTTC
TRBD1 TRBJ2-7 TRBV11-2 few CASSPWQGQGYEQYF TGTGCCAGCAGCCCCTGGCAGGGACAGGGTTACGAGCAGTACTTC
TRBD2 TRBJ2-7 TRBV7-8 many CASSGLAGVYEQYF TGTGCCAGCAGTGGACTAGCGGGAGTCTACGAGCAGTACTTC
TRBD1 TRBJ1-6 TRBV20-1 many CSAKQAPGQGKVFLNSPLHF TGCAGTGCTAAGCAAGCACCGGGACAGGGGAAGGTTTTTCTCAATTCACCCCTCCACTTT
. TRBJ1-1 TRBV30 many CAWRLYMNTEAFF TGTGCCTGGAGGCTGTATATGAACACTGAAGCTTTCTTT
TRBD1 TRBJ2-1 TRBV28 many CASNLLRDSGYNEQFF TGTGCCAGCAATCTCCTACGGGACAGTGGATACAATGAGCAGTTCTTC
TRBD1 TRBJ1-2 TRBV20-1 many CSVADRGDYGYTF TGCAGTGTTGCGGACAGGGGTGACTATGGCTACACCTTC
TRBD1 TRBJ2-4 TRBV6-1 many CASSQTGVVDIQYF TGTGCCAGCAGTCAAACAGGGGTGGTTGACATTCAGTACTTC
TRBD2 TRBJ2-7 TRBV28 many CASKPAGVNYEQYF TGTGCCAGCAAGCCGGCGGGGGTGAACTACGAGCAGTACTTC
TRBD1 TRBJ2-4 TRBV20-1 many CSARGRTGKNIQYF TGCAGTGCTAGGGGCCGGACAGGAAAAAACATTCAGTACTTC
. TRBJ1-5 TRBV25-1 . CASSPNPGTAPNYSNQPQHF TGTGCCAGCAGTCCAAACCCCGGGACGGCCCCCAATTATAGCAATCAGCCCCAGCATTTT
. TRBJ2-5 TRBV19 many CASSFNLQGGETQYF TGTGCCAGTAGTTTCAATCTACAGGGAGGAGAGACCCAGTACTTC
TRBD2 TRBJ2-7 TRBV13 many CASSGGTSGAYEQYF TGTGCCAGCAGCGGGGGGACTAGCGGAGCCTACGAGCAGTACTTC
. TRBJ1-5 TRBV28 many CASRLAGPGQPQHF TGTGCCTCCCGGTTAGCCGGGCCGGGTCAGCCCCAGCATTTT
. TRBJ1-1 TRBV2 many CASRDSLGTEAFF TGTGCCAGCAGGGACAGCTTGGGCACTGAAGCTTTCTTT
TRBD1 TRBJ2-7 TRBV5-1 . CAAGTAYEQYF TGCGCCGCCGGGACAGCCTACGAGCAGTACTTC
TRBD1 TRBJ1-6 TRBV6-1 many CASSKEDRENSPLHF TGTGCCAGCAGCAAAGAGGACAGGGAGAATTCACCCCTCCACTTT
TRBD1 TRBJ2-5 TRBV28 many CASSLSAGGRQETQYF TGTGCCAGCAGTTTATCAGCAGGGGGACGACAAGAGACCCAGTACTTC
. TRBJ2-6 TRBV10-2 . CASSVGGLVYGANVLTF TGCGCCAGCAGTGTCGGGGGGCTAGTATACGGGGCCAACGTCCTGACTTTC
TRBD1 TRBJ2-2 TRBV11-2 many CASSSDRPYTGELFF TGTGCCAGCAGCTCGGACAGGCCGTACACCGGGGAGCTGTTTTTT
. TRBJ2-5 TRBV20-1 many CSARPYALKAGAVHYQETQYF TGCAGTGCTAGACCCTACGCCCTCAAAGCGGGTGCCGTTCATTACCAAGAGACCCAGTACTTC
. TRBJ2-2 TRBV20-1 many CSARDRRIGITGELFF TGCAGTGCTAGAGATCGACGTATCGGGATCACCGGGGAGCTGTTTTTT
TRBD1 TRBJ1-6 TRBV7-2 few CASSRDRAYNSPLHF TGTGCCAGCAGCAGGGACAGGGCCTATAATTCACCCCTCCACTTT
TRBD2 TRBJ2-1 TRBV7-2 . CASSFSAGGYNEQFF TGTGCCAGCAGCTTCTCAGCGGGAGGTTACAATGAGCAGTTCTTC